This TCR beta chain derives from a study of sequential checkpoint blockade in melanoma. Study background: First-line arms were nivolumab then ipilimumab, or the reverse, randomized 1:1. After both sequences, patients received maintenance nivolumab.

Treatment denoted: randomized to nivolumab then ipilimumab (arm A) or the reverse (arm B). Patients had received no earlier DNA-damaging chemotherapy. Sorted cells were live CD3+CD8+, lacking CD19 and CD56, from PBMCs. Germline values: CDR1 SEHNR, CDR2 FQNEAQ (reference sequence). This CDR3 is 13 amino acids long. The ends were cut back, 5 bases at V and 2 bases at J, with 10 bases in the middle. TCRdb's copy holds only in-frame clones and misses some; the assay was immunoSEQ multiplex PCR. This table holds tens of thousands of clones, roughly four fifths found once. V is TRBV7-9 and J is TRBJ2-7; D possibly corresponds to TRBD2 (5 bases). The TCR was taken from a human donor with melanoma. The sample here was CD8+ T cells sorted from blood (inferred from file names), taken from a patient given nivolumab and ipilimumab in sequence. CDR3: CASSRDGTYEQYF. Written as DNA, the CDR3 is TGTGCCAGCAGCCGTGACGGGACCTACGAGCAGTACTTC.